These 10 T cell receptor beta chains originate from one sample sequenced in a study of T cell repertoires in cytomegalovirus infection. TCRdb analysed the reads with MiXCR anew, one entry per CDR3 protein. Seen here are approximately 100,000 distinct CDR3 sequences, less than 25% observed once, and the top ten hold approximately 39%. The sequenced sample was CD8+ T cells from PBMCs. The receptors were gathered from a human donor in good health (CMV status not recorded). Some clones in this sample may be carry-over from other donors' samples.

The gene calls are TRBV28 and TRBJ2-7; 7 nucleotides agree with TRBD1. The CDR3 has 17 residues. V lost 4 bases and J lost 0; bases outside the gene matches: 12. CDR1 and CDR2 (germline): MDHEN, SYDVKM. CDR3 bases: TGTGCCAGCAGTTCGGTTCAGGGGGTAACGGCCTCCTACGAGCAGTACTTC. This gives the protein CASSSVQGVTASYEQYF. Drawing the rest from reference TRBV28 and TRBJ2-7, the complete variable domain is DVKVTQSSRYLVKRTGEKVFLECVQDMDHENMFWYRQDPGLGLRLIYFSYDVKMKEKGDIPEGYSVSREKKERFSLILESASTNQTSMYLCASSSVQGVTASYEQYFGPGTRLTVT.

As concerns this clonotype: Possible read error: a much larger clone is one base away. The V gene is TRBV24-1, the J gene TRBJ2-3; D tentatively fits TRBD1 or TRBD2 (5 bases each). The CDR3 contains 17 residues. Germline lookup yields CDR1 KGHDR and CDR2 SFDVKD. DNA of the CDR3: TGTGCCATCAGTGGGCTGTTTGGGGGAGTAGGGTCAGATACGCAGTATTTT. Encoded protein: CAISGLFGGVGSDTQYF.

For this clonotype: A much larger clone differs by one base, so this may be a read error. The chain uses TRBV7-2 and TRBJ2-5; no clear D. Germline CDR1 and CDR2: SGHTA and FQGNSA. The CDR3 is 12 amino acids. CDR3 in DNA: TGTGTCAGCAGCCCGGGTCCGGGGACCCAGTACTTC. Protein sequence: CVSSPGPGTQYF.

This chain links TRBV2 with TRBJ2-2; 8 nucleotides agree with TRBD1. Germline CDR1 reads SNHLY; CDR2 reads FYNNEI. V lost 8 bases, J lost 5 bases, and 10 bases stayed unmatched. The CDR3 extends over 15 amino acids. The CDR3: CASAPRDRRTGELFF. CDR3 in DNA: TGTGCCAGCGCCCCCCGGGACAGGCGGACCGGGGAGCTGTTTTTT.

This clonotype was observed a few times. V gene TRBV11-2 combines with J gene TRBJ2-1, with D hard to call. Germline V gene data show CDR1 as SGHAT and CDR2 as FQNNGV. This CDR3 has 17 residues. V was shortened by 1 base and J by 3 bases, with 16 bases between the two germline ends. The CDR3 region has the DNA TGTGCCAGCAGCTTAGTTGTGGCGGCTGGTGGCTACAATGAGCAGTTCTTC. Amino acid sequence: CASSLVVAAGGYNEQFF.

This clonotype showed up just a few times. V gene TRBV5-1 combines with J gene TRBJ2-4; D call uncertain. V was cut by 2 bases and J by 0 bases, with 15 bases left in between. The V gene's germline CDR1 is SGHRS and CDR2 YFSETQ. The CDR3 has 17 residues. The CDR3 nucleotides read TGCGCCAGCAGCTTCGGAGACGACTTAGTAGCCAAAAACATTCAGTACTTC. Protein sequence: CASSFGDDLVAKNIQYF.

The chain has TRBV20-1 and TRBJ2-3; the D gene could be TRBD1 or TRBD2 (5 bases each). Germline V gives CDR1 DFQATT, CDR2 SNEGSKA (reference sequence). Trimming cost V 3 bases and J 6 bases, with 22 bases left between them. The CDR3 loop spans 16 amino acids. DNA of the CDR3: TGCAGTGCTAGGGACACTAGGGCCGCCCATAGGGATACGCAGTATTTT. Translation: CSARDTRAAHRDTQYF.

This clonotype has at least ten counts. The chain couples TRBV12-5 to TRBJ2-3, with 9 bases matching TRBD2. Looked up from germline, CDR1 is LGHNT and CDR2 is FRNRAP. The CDR3 totals 16 residues. After removal of 6 bases from V and 0 bases from J, the junction contained 7 bases not matched to a gene. CDR3 amino acids: CASGSGGSTSTDTQYF. DNA of the CDR3: TGTGCTAGTGGCAGCGGGGGGTCCACTAGCACAGATACGCAGTATTTT.

Turning to this clonotype: One base away lies a much larger clone, so this may be a sequencing read error. The conserved closing phenylalanine or tryptophan is absent in this CDR3, likely reflecting a read error. V gene TRBV7-2 combines with J gene TRBJ1-5, with 10 nucleotides matching TRBD1. The CDR3 covers 15 residues. CDR1 is SGHTA and CDR2 is FQGNSA in the germline V gene. The V gene end was trimmed by 0 bases and the J gene end by 5 bases; junction bases not matched to a gene: 1. The CDR3 DNA reads as TGTGCCAGCAGCTTAGCGGGACAGGGGTATCAGCCCCAGCATTCT. Its translation: CASSLAGQGYQPQHS.

A few counts support this clonotype. The chain is built from TRBV5-1 and TRBJ2-7; 7 nucleotides agree with TRBD2. Germline values: CDR1 SGHRS, CDR2 YFSETQ. The CDR3 is 15 amino acids. Losses at the gene ends were 2 bases for V and 2 bases for J; bases not matched to a gene: 7. The CDR3 DNA sequence: TGCGCCAGCAGCTTCCGGCGGGAGCCCACCTACGAGCAGTACTTC. Its protein is CASSFRREPTYEQYF.